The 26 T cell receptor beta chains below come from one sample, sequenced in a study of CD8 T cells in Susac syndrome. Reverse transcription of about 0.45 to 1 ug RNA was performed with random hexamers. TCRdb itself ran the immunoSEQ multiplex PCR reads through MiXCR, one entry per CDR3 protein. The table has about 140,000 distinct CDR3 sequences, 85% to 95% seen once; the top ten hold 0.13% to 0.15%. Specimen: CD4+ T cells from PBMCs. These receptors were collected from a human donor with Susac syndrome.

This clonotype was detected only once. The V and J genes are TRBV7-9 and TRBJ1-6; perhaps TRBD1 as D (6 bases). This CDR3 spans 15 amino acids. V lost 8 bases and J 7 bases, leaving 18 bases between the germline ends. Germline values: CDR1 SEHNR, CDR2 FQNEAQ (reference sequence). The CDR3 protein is CASAGQGWGNSPLHF. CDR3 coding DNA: TGTGCCAGCGCAGGTCAGGGGTGGGGAAATTCACCCCTCCACTTT.

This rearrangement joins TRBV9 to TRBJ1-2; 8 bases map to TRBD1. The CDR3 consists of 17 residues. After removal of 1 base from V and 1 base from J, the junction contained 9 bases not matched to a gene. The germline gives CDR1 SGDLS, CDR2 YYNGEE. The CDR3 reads CASSVRPGQGHNYGYTF. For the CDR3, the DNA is TGTGCCAGCAGCGTACGTCCAGGACAGGGACATAACTATGGCTACACCTTC.

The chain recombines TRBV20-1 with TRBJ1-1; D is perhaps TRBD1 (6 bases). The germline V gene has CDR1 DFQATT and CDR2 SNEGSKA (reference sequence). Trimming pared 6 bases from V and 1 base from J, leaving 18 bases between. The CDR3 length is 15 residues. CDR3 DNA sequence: TGCAGTGCCGCGTCGGGGTCCAGGGGGAACACTGAAGCTTTCTTT. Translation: CSAASGSRGNTEAFF.

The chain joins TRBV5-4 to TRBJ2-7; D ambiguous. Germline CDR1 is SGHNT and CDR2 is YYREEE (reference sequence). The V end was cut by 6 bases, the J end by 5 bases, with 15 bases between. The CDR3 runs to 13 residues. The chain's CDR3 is CASIRSGGHEQYF. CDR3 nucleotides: TGTGCCAGCATCCGGTCCGGTGGGCACGAGCAGTACTTC.

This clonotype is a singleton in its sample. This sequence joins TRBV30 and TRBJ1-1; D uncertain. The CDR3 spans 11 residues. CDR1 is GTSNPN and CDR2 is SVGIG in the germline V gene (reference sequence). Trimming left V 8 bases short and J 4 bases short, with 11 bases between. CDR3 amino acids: CASRTLTEAFF. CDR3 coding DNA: TGTGCCAGTCGGACCCTCACTGAAGCTTTCTTT.

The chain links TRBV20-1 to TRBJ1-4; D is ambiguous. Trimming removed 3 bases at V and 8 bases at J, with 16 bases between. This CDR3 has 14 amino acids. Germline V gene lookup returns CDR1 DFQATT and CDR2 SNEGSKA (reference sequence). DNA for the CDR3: TGCAGTGCTAGGCGACAAGACGGACGGGAAAAACTGTTTTTT. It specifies CSARRQDGREKLFF.

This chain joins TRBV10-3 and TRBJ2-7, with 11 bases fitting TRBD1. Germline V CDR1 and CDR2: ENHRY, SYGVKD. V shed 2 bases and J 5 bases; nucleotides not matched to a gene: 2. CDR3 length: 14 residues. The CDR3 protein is CAISEGQGAHEQYF. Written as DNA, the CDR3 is TGTGCCATCAGTGAGGGACAGGGGGCCCACGAGCAGTACTTC.

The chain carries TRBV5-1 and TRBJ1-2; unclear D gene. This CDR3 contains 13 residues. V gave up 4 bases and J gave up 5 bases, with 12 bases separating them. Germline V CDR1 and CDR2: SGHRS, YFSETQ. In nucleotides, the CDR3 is TGCGCCAGCAGCCAACGGTCGGGATATGGCTACACCTTC. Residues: CASSQRSGYGYTF. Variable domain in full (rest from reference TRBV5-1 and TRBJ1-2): KAGVTQTPRYLIKTRGQQVTLSCSPISGHRSVSWYQQTPGQGLQFLFEYFSETQRNKGNFPGRFSGRQFSNSRSEMNVSTLELGDSALYLCASSQRSGYGYTFGSGTRLTVV.

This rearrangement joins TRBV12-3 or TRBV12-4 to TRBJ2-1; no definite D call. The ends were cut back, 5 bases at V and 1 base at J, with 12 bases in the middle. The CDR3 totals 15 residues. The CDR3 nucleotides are TGTGCCAGCAGTGCGCGAGTAGGATCCTACAATGAGCAGTTCTTC. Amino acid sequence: CASSARVGSYNEQFF.

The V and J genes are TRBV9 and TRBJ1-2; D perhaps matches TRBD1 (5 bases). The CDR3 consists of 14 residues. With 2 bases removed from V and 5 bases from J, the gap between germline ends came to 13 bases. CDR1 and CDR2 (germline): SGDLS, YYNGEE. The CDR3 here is CASSVGLPGYGYTF. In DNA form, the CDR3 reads TGTGCCAGCAGCGTCGGGCTACCAGGGTATGGCTACACCTTC. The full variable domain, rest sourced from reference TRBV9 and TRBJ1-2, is DSGVTQTPKHLITATGQRVTLRCSPRSGDLSVYWYQQSLDQGLQFLIQYYNGEERAKGNILERFSAQQFPDLHSELNLSSLELGDSALYFCASSVGLPGYGYTFGSGTRLTVV.

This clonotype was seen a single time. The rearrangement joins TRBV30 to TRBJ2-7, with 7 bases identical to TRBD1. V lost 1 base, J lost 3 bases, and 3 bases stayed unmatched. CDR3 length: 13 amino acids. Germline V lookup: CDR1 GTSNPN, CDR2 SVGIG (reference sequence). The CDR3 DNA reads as TGTGCCTGGAGTGGGACAGGAATCTACGAGCAGTACTTC. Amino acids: CAWSGTGIYEQYF.

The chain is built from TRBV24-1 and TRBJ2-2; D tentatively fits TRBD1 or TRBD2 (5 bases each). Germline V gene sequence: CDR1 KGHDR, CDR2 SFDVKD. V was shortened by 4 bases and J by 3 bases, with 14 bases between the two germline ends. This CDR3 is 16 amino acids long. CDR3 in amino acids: CATSEGPTLDTGELFF. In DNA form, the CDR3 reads TGTGCCACCAGTGAGGGACCCACCTTGGACACCGGGGAGCTGTTTTTT.

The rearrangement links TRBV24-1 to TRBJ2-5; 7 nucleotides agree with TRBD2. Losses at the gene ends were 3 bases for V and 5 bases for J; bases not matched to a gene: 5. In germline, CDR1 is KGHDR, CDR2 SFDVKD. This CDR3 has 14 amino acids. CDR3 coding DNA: TGTGCCACCAGTGATAGGACTAGATCTGAGACCCAGTACTTC. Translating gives CATSDRTRSETQYF.

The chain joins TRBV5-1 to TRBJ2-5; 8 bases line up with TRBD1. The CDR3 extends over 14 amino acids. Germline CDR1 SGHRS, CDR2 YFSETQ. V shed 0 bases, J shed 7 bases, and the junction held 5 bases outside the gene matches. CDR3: CASSLESGGRTQYF. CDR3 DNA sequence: TGCGCCAGCAGCTTGGAATCAGGGGGCAGGACCCAGTACTTC.

The CDR3 loop reads CSAPGTSGAADTQYF. For the CDR3, the DNA is TGCAGTGCTCCAGGGACTAGCGGGGCCGCAGATACGCAGTATTTT. The chain combines TRBV20-1 with TRBJ2-3; 13 bases agree with TRBD2. Germline CDR1 and CDR2: DFQATT and SNEGSKA (reference sequence). V shed 5 bases and J 4 bases; nucleotides not matched to a gene: 6. The CDR3 extends over 15 amino acids.

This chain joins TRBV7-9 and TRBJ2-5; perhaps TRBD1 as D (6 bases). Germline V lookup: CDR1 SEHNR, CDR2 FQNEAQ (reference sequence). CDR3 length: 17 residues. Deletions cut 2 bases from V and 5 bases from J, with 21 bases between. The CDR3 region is CASSLPQTGTNRETQYF. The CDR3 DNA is TGTGCCAGCAGCTTACCCCAGACAGGAACGAATCGGGAGACCCAGTACTTC. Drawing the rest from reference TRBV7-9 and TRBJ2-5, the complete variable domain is DTGVSQNPRHKITKRGQNVTFRCDPISEHNRLYWYRQTLGQGPEFLTYFQNEAQLEKSRLLSDRFSAERPKGSFSTLEIQRTEQGDSAMYLCASSLPQTGTNRETQYFGPGTRLLVL.

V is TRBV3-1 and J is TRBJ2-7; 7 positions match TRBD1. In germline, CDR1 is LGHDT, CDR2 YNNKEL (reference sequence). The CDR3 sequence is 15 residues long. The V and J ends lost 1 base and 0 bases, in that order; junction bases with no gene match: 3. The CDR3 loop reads CASSQGDSPSYEQYF. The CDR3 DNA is TGTGCCAGCAGCCAAGGGGACAGTCCCTCCTACGAGCAGTACTTC.

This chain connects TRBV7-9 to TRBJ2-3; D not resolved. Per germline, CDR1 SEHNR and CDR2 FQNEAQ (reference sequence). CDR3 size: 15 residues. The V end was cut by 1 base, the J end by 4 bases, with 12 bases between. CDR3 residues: CASSLVSSPADTQYF. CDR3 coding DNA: TGTGCCAGCAGCTTAGTATCTTCACCGGCAGATACGCAGTATTTT.

As DNA, the CDR3 is TGTGCCAGCAGTTTAATTGGGTATGGCTACACCTTC. This encodes CASSLIGYGYTF. This chain connects TRBV28 to TRBJ1-2; D ambiguous. Germline V CDR1 and CDR2: MDHEN, SYDVKM. Trimming shortened V by 2 bases and J by 5 bases, and 6 bases separated the two germline ends. This CDR3 region has 12 residues.

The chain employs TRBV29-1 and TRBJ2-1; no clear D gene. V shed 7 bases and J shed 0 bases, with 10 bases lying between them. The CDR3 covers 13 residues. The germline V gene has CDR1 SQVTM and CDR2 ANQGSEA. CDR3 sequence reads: CSAGGSSYNEQFF. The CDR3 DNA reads TGCAGCGCCGGTGGTAGCTCCTACAATGAGCAGTTCTTC.

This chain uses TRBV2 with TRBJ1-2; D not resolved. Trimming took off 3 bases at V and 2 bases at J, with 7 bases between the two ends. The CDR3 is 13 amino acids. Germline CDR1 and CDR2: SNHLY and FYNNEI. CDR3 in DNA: TGTGCCAGCAGTGAGCCGGGGAACTATGGCTACACCTTC. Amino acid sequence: CASSEPGNYGYTF.

CDR3 sequence: CATSSGRGSVETQYF. The CDR3 DNA reads TGTGCCACCAGCAGCGGCAGGGGGTCGGTGGAGACCCAGTACTTC. The V and J genes are TRBV15 and TRBJ2-5, with TRBD1 matching over 7 bases. Unmatched junction bases numbered 9, after V lost 3 bases and J lost 5 bases. The CDR3 is made up of 15 amino acids. Germline CDR1 is LNHNV and CDR2 is YYDKDF (reference sequence).

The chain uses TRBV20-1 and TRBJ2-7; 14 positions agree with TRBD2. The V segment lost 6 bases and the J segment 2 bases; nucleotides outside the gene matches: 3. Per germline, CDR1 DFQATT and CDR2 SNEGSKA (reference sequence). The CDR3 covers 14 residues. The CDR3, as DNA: TGCAGTGCCATGACTAGCGGGAGGGCCTACGAGCAGTACTTC. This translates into CSAMTSGRAYEQYF.

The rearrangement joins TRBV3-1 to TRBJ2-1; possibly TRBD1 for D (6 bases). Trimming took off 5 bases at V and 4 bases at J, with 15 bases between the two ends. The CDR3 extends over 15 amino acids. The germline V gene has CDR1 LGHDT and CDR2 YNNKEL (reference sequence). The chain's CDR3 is CASSSGDTIYNEQFF. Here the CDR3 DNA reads TGTGCCAGCAGCTCTGGGGACACAATTTACAATGAGCAGTTCTTC.

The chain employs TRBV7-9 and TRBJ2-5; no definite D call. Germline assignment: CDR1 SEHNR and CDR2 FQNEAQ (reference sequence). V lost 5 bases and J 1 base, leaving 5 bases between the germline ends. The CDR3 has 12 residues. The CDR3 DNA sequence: TGTGCCAGCAGCCAGACCCAAGAGACCCAGTACTTC. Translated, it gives CASSQTQETQYF.

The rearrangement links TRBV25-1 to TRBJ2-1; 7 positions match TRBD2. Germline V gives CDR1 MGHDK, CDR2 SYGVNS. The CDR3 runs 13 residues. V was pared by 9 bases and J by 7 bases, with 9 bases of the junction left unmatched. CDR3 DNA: TGTGCCAGAAAGCGGGACGGTTCGAATGAGCAGTTCTTC. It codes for CARKRDGSNEQFF.